The entry below describes one T cell receptor beta chain. This sample stems from a study of blood T cells in healthy people across ages. This CDR3 region has 14 residues. CDR1 and CDR2 (germline): DFQATT, SNEGSKA (reference sequence). Sample-barcoded 5' priming and a J-beta primer mix drove a second PCR of 7 to 11 cycles. MiXCR was run by TCRdb on the 5' RACE reads, yielding one entry per CDR3 protein. Of approximately 800,000 distinct CDR3 sequences in the sample, about 55% were seen once. This TCR came from a man of 80 years or more in good health. Source material: blood. This rearrangement joins TRBV20-1 to TRBJ2-4, with 11 bases that match TRBD1. The J call is uncertain, as TRBJ2-7 better fits the DNA end. The CDR3 reads CSARRDRGGDEQYF. The CDR3 bases are TGCAGTGCTAGGAGGGACAGGGGGGGCGACGAGCAGTACTTC.